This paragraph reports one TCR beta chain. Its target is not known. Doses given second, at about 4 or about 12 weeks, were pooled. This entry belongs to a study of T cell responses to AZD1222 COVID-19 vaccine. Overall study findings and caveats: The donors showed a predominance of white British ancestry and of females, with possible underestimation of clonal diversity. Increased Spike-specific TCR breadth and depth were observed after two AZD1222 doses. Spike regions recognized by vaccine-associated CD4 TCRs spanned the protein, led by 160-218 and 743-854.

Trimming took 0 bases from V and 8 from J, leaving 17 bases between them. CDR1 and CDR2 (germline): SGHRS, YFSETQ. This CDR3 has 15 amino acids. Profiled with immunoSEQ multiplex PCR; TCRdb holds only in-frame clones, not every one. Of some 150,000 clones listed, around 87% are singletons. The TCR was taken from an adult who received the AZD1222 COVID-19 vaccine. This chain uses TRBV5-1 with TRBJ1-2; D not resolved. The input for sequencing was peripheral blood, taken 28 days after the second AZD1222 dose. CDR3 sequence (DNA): TGCGCCAGCAGCTTGGGGTCGTCGCGTATGGGCGGCTACACCTTC. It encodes CASSLGSSRMGGYTF.